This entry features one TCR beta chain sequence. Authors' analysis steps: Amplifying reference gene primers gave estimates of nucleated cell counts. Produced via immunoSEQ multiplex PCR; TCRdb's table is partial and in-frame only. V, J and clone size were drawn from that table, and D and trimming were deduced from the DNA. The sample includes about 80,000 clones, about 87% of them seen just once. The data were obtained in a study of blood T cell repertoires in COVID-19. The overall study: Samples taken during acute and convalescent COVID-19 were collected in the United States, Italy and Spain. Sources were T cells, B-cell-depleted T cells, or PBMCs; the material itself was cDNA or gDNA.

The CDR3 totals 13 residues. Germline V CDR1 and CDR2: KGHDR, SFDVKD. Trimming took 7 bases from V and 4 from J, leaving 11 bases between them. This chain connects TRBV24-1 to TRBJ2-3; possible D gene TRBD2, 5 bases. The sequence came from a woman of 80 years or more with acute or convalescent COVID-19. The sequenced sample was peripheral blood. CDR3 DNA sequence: TGTGCCACCAGCCGAGGGTTTGCAGATACGCAGTATTTT. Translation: CATSRGFADTQYF.